Sequencing of this T cell receptor beta chain was carried out in a study of PD-1 blockade in classical Hodgkin lymphoma. Autologous stem cell transplantation was followed by relapse in every patient, and brentuximab vedotin exposure varied. Researchers report purifying CD4+ T cells from thawed PBMCs by magnetic negative selection. Some clones are missing from TCRdb's copy, which holds only in-frame ones; the method was immunoSEQ multiplex PCR. The profile covers 1,900 or so clones, with around 86% appearing a single time and approximately 1.6% taken by the ten largest. The CDR3 is 16 amino acids. Germline CDR1 SGHRS, CDR2 YFSETQ. Losses at the gene ends were 3 bases for V and 2 bases for J; bases not matched to a gene: 9.

The chain has TRBV5-1 and TRBJ2-3; 7 bases line up with TRBD1. This sequence was found in a human donor with classical Hodgkin lymphoma. The source material was CD4+ T cells from blood, sampled at baseline. Here the CDR3 DNA reads TGCGCCAGCAGCTCCGACAGGGAAGGAATCACAGATACGCAGTATTTT. Its protein is CASSSDREGITDTQYF.